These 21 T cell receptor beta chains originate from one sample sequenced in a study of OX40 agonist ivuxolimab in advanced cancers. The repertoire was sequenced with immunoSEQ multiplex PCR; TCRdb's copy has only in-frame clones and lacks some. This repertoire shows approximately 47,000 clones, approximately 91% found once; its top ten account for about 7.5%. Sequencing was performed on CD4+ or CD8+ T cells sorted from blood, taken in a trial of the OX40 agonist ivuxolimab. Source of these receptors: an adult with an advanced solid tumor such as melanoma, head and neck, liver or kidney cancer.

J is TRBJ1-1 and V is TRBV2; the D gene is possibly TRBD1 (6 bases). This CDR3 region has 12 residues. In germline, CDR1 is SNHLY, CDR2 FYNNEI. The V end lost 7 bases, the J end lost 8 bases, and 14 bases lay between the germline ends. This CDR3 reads CASTGWTEEAFF. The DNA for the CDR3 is TGTGCCAGCACTGGGTGGACAGAGGAAGCTTTCTTT.

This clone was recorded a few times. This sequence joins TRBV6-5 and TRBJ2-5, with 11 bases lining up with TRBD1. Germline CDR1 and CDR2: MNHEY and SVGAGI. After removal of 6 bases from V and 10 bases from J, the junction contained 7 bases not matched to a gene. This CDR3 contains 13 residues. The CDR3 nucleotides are TGTGCCAGCAGCAGGACAGGGGGCGAGGGCCAGTACTTC. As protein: CASSRTGGEGQYF.

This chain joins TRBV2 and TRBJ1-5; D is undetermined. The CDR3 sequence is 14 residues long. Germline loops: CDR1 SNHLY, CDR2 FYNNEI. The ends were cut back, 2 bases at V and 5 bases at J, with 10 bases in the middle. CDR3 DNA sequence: TGTGCCAGCAGTGAACGTGTTAGAGATCAGCCCCAGCATTTT. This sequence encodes CASSERVRDQPQHF.

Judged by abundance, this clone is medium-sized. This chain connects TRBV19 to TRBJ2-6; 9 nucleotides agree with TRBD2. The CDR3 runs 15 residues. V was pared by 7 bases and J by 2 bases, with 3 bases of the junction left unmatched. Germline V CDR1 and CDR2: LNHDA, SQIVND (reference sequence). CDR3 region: CASKKREAGANVLTF. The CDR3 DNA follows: TGTGCCAGTAAAAAGCGGGAGGCTGGGGCCAACGTCCTGACTTTC.

The CDR3 protein is CAWSVQGSNTQYF. In DNA form, the CDR3 reads TGTGCCTGGAGTGTCCAGGGGTCAAATACGCAGTATTTT. The chain combines TRBV30 with TRBJ2-3; TRBD1 is a possible D gene (6 bases). Trimming pared 0 bases from V and 7 bases from J, leaving 11 bases between. Germline CDR1 and CDR2: GTSNPN and SVGIG (reference sequence). The CDR3 runs 13 residues.

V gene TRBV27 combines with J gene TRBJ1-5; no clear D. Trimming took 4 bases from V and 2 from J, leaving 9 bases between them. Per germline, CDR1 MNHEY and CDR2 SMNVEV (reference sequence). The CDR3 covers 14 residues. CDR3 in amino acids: CASSYGIGNQPQHF. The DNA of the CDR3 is TGTGCCAGCAGTTATGGGATCGGCAATCAGCCCCAGCATTTT.

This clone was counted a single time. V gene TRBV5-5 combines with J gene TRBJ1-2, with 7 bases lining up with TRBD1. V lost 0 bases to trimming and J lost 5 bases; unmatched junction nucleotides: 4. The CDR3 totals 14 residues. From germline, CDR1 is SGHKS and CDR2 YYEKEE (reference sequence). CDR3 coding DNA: TGTGCCAGCAGCTTGGGGGACAGAAAATATGGCTACACCTTC. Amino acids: CASSLGDRKYGYTF.

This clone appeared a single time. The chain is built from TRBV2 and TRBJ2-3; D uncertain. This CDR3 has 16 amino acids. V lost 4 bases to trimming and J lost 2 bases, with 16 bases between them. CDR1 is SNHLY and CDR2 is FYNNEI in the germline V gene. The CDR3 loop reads CASSAIVGWPTDTQYF. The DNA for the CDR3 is TGTGCCAGCAGTGCCATAGTTGGGTGGCCCACAGATACGCAGTATTTT. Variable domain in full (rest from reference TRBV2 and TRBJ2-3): EPEVTQTPSHQVTQMGQEVILRCVPISNHLYFYWYRQILGQKVEFLVSFYNNEISEKSEIFDDQFSVERPDGSNFTLKIRSTKLEDSAMYFCASSAIVGWPTDTQYFGPGTRLTVL.

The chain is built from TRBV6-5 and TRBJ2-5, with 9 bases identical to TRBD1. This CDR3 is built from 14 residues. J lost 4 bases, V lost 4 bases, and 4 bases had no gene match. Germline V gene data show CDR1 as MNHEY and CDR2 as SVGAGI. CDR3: CASSSGQGAETQYF. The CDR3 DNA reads TGTGCCAGCAGTTCGGGACAGGGTGCAGAGACCCAGTACTTC.

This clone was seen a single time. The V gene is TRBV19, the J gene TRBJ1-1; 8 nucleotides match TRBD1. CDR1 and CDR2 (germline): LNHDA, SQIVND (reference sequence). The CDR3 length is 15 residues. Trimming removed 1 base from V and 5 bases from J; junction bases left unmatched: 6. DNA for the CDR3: TGTGCCAGTAGTATAGTCCCAGGGGGCAGGACTGAAGCTTTCTTT. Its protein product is CASSIVPGGRTEAFF.

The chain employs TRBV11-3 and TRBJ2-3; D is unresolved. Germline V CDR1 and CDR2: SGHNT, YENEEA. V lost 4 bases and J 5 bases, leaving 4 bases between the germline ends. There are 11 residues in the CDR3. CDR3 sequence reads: CASSSEDTQYF. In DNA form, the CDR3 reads TGTGCCAGCAGCTCGGAAGATACGCAGTATTTT.

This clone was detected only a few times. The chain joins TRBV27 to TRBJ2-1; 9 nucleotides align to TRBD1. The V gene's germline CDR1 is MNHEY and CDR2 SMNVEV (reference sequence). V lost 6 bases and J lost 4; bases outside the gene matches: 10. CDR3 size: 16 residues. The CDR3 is CASSRTGAPSYNEQFF. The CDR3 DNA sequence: TGTGCCAGCAGCCGGACAGGGGCCCCAAGTTACAATGAGCAGTTCTTC.

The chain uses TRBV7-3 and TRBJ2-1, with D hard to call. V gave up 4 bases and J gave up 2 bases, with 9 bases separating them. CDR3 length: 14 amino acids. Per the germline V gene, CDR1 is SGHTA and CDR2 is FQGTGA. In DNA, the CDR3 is TGTGCCAGCAGCTCCCCGACGACCTACAATGAGCAGTTCTTC. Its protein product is CASSSPTTYNEQFF.

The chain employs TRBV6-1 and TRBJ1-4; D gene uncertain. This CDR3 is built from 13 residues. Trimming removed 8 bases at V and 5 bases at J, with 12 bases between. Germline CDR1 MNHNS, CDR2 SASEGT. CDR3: CASERTRNEKLFF. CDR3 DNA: TGTGCCAGCGAAAGAACTCGGAATGAAAAACTGTTTTTT.

The CDR3 coding sequence is TGTGCCAGCACGCCCTACCGTGCGGGGGACACCGGGGAGCTGTTTTTT. Protein: CASTPYRAGDTGELFF. The genes are TRBV7-3 and TRBJ2-2, with 7 bases aligning to TRBD2. Losses at the gene ends were 7 bases for V and 3 bases for J; bases not matched to a gene: 11. The CDR3 totals 16 residues. Germline CDR1 is SGHTA and CDR2 is FQGTGA.

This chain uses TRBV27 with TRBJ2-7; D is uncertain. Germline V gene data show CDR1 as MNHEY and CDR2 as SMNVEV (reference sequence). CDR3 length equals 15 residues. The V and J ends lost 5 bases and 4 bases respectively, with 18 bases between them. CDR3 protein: CASSASPHVGYEQYF. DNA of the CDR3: TGTGCCAGCAGTGCCTCGCCTCACGTCGGATACGAGCAGTACTTC.

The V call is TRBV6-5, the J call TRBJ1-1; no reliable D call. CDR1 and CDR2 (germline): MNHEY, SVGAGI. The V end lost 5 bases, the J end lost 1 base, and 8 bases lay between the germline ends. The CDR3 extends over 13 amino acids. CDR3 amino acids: CASSRHTNTEAFF. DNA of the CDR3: TGTGCCAGCAGTCGCCACACGAACACTGAAGCTTTCTTT.

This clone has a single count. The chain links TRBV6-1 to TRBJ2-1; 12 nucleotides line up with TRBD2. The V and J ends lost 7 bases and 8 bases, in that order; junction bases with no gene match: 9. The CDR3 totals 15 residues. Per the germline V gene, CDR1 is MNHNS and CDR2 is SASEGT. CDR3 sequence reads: CASNSGLAGGDEQFF. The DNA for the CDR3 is TGTGCCAGCAACTCGGGACTAGCGGGTGGAGATGAGCAGTTCTTC.

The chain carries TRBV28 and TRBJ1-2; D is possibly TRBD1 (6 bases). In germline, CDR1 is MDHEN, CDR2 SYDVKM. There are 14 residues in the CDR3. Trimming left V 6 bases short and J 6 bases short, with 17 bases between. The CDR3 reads CASSRTEGFHGYTF. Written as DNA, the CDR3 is TGTGCCAGCAGCCGGACAGAGGGCTTTCATGGCTACACCTTC.

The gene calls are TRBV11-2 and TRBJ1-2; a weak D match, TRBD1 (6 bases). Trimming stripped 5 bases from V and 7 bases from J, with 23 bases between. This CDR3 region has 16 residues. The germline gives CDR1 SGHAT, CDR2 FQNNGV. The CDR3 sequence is CASSPNPQTGMGGYTF. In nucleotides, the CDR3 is TGTGCCAGCAGCCCTAACCCCCAAACAGGGATGGGTGGCTACACCTTC.

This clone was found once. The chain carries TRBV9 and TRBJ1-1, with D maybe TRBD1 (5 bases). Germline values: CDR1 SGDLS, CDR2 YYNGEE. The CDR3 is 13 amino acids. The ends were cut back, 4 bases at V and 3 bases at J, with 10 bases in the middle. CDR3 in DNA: TGTGCCAGCAGCCCTGGGGACTACACTGAAGCTTTCTTT. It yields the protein CASSPGDYTEAFF.